This T cell receptor (beta chain) was observed in a study of blood T cell repertoires in COVID-19. Study summary: The United States, Italy and Spain were the sources of the acute and convalescent COVID-19 samples.

Cohort allocation depended upon clinical history that participants reported. Germline CDR1 and CDR2: MNHNS and SASEGT. V lost 2 bases and J 2 bases, leaving 12 bases between the germline ends. This CDR3 is built from 15 residues. In the source study's methods: Estimation of nucleated cell counts was performed using reference gene primer amplification. Libraries were prepared by immunoSEQ multiplex PCR; TCRdb keeps only in-frame clonotypes and omits some of them. The DNA was the basis for D and trimming; V, J and clone size are from that table. Counted here are 250,000 to 300,000 clones, 91% occurring once; the ten biggest clones make up 1.2%.

Sequencing was carried out using PBMCs or T cells enriched from blood (not recorded which). V gene TRBV6-1 combines with J gene TRBJ1-2, with D perhaps TRBD1 (6 bases). This sequence was found in a human donor in a cohort exposed to, infected with or recovered from COVID-19 (not recorded which). The donor label of this sample is uncertain. CDR3 sequence reads: CASSESRDTNYGYTF. The CDR3 region has the DNA TGTGCCAGCAGTGAAAGTCGGGACACAAACTATGGCTACACCTTC.